This T cell receptor beta chain was observed in a study of cytomegalovirus exposure and HLA in healthy donors. Study-level findings and limits: A missense variant in DCLRE1C was later tied to TCR beta V- and J-gene trimming. Researchers reported from a later analysis that most CMV-associated TCR beta chains appeared HLA-restricted. In a later analysis, across HLA loci, associated TCR counts were highest for DRB1, lowest for HLA-C.

In the case of this clone: The antigen remains undetermined.

Researchers ran the PCR with 60 Vbeta and 13 Jbeta primers. Authors' analysis steps: As a later analysis found, there were roughly 80 million unique TCR beta chains, of which roughly 11 million were shared. Profiling relied on immunoSEQ multiplex PCR, and the TCRdb table lists in-frame clones only, not all of them. The V and J calls and clone size were taken over from that table, and D and trimming were inferred from the DNA. The profile covers 90,000 to 120,000 clones, with around 76% appearing a single time and 2% to 3% taken by the ten largest. Looked up from germline, CDR1 is SGHDT and CDR2 is YYEEEE. Losses at the gene ends were 0 bases for V and 7 bases for J; bases not matched to a gene: 8. CDR3 size: 16 residues.

The sequence came from a man between 18 and 35 years old in good health and CMV-seronegative. The sequencing sample was made of PBMCs. The gene calls are TRBV5-6 and TRBJ1-2; 11 bases line up with TRBD1. CDR3 in DNA: TGTGCCAGCAGCTTGGGGACAGGGGGCGTTGTTTCTGGCTACACCTTC. Amino acid sequence: CASSLGTGGVVSGYTF.